The 23 T cell receptor beta chains listed next were all sequenced from one sample in a study of PD-1 blockade in mismatch repair-deficient tumors. TCRdb's table, derived via immunoSEQ multiplex PCR, lists solely in-frame clones and lacks some. The data hold 30,000 to 45,000 clones, with around 80% observed a single time. The material sequenced was PBMCs, taken approximately 9 months after starting pembrolizumab. The origin of the receptors is an adult with mismatch repair-deficient cancer.

The genes are TRBV30 and TRBJ1-1; no reliable D call. The germline V and J ends were trimmed by 4 bases and 10 bases, with 19 bases remaining between them. From germline, CDR1 is GTSNPN and CDR2 SVGIG (reference sequence). This CDR3 is built from 13 residues. CDR3 DNA: TGTGCCTGGACCATAAAAGGCAGCCCGGGAGCTTTCTTT. Translating gives CAWTIKGSPGAFF.

The CDR3 protein is CASSLGDSSNQPQHF. CDR3 nucleotide sequence: TGTGCCAGCAGCTTAGGGGACAGTAGCAATCAGCCCCAGCATTTT. V usage is TRBV7-2 and J usage is TRBJ1-5, with 7 bases that match TRBD1. The trim removed 1 base at V and 0 bases at J, leaving 0 bases unmatched. The germline gives CDR1 SGHTA, CDR2 FQGNSA. The CDR3 is 15 amino acids.

This clone has just a few counts. The chain is built from TRBV6-1 and TRBJ2-7, with D maybe TRBD1 (5 bases). The germline V and J ends were trimmed by 2 bases and 3 bases, with 11 bases remaining between them. CDR3 length equals 14 residues. Germline V gene sequence: CDR1 MNHNS, CDR2 SASEGT. CDR3 region: CASSEMGRIYEQYF. In DNA, the CDR3 is TGTGCCAGCAGTGAAATGGGGCGCATCTACGAGCAGTACTTC.

The chain carries TRBV11-3 and TRBJ2-1; 14 nucleotides agree with TRBD2. V lost 4 bases to trimming and J lost 15 bases; unmatched junction nucleotides: 5. The germline CDR1 and CDR2 sequences are SGHNT and YENEEA. CDR3 length: 13 amino acids. The CDR3 DNA reads TGTGCCAGCAGCTCTGGACTAGCGGGAGGTGGGTTCTTC. Encoded protein: CASSSGLAGGGFF. Full variable domain (remainder filled in from reference TRBV11-3 and TRBJ2-1): EAGVVQSPRYKIIEKKQPVAFWCNPISGHNTLYWYLQNLGQGPELLIRYENEEAVDDSQLPKDRFSAERLKGVDSTLKIQPAELGDSAVYLCASSSGLAGGGFFGPGTRLTVL.

This clone was seen more than once but under ten times. The chain couples TRBV9 to TRBJ2-1; 9 bases match TRBD1. From germline, CDR1 is SGDLS and CDR2 YYNGEE. CDR3 size: 19 residues. J gave up 2 bases and V 0 bases, and 12 bases lay outside the gene matches. This chain's CDR3 is CASSVGGTGLLPTYNEQFF. DNA of the CDR3: TGTGCCAGCAGCGTAGGCGGGACAGGGCTGCTACCTACCTACAATGAGCAGTTCTTC.

For this clone: An end of the junction differs from the germline gene, which may be a read error. The chain is built from TRBV7-8 and TRBJ2-5; D might be TRBD1 (6 bases). Germline-derived CDR1 and CDR2 are SGHVS and FQNEAQ. CDR3 size: 19 residues. The CDR3 sequence is CASSVAITGLRVYQETQYF. Written as DNA, the CDR3 is TGTGCCAGCAGCGTAGCGATAACAGGGCTACGGGTGTACCAAGAGACCCAGTACTTC.

The chain has TRBV5-1 and TRBJ1-5; D remains ambiguous. CDR3 length equals 16 residues. The V and J ends lost 4 bases and 2 bases respectively, with 16 bases between them. Looked up from germline, CDR1 is SGHRS and CDR2 is YFSETQ. In nucleotides, the CDR3 is TGCGCCAGCAGCCCTGGACCCGGAGGTGGCAATCAGCCCCAGCATTTT. This encodes CASSPGPGGGNQPQHF.

The V gene is TRBV29-1, the J gene TRBJ1-1, with D uncertain. Trimming stripped 6 bases from V and 5 bases from J, with 7 bases between. Per the germline V gene, CDR1 is SQVTM and CDR2 is ANQGSEA. CDR3 length: 10 residues. The CDR3 nucleotides are TGCAGCGTCCAGGTGACTGAAGCTTTCTTT. This codes for CSVQVTEAFF.

This chain joins TRBV19 and TRBJ1-5; TRBD1 matches at 9 bases. The CDR3 extends over 17 amino acids. The germline gives CDR1 LNHDA, CDR2 SQIVND (reference sequence). With V trimmed by 0 bases and J by 6 bases, 9 bases remained unmatched. CDR3 nucleotide sequence: TGTGCCAGTAGTATAGATCGGCGGGGGACAGGGAGTCAGCCCCAGCATTTT. Its protein is CASSIDRRGTGSQPQHF. Based on the CDR3 plus reference TRBV19 and TRBJ1-5, the full variable domain is DGGITQSPKYLFRKEGQNVTLSCEQNLNHDAMYWYRQDPGQGLRLIYYSQIVNDFQKGDIAEGYSVSREKKESFPLTVTSAQKNPTAFYLCASSIDRRGTGSQPQHFGDGTRLSIL.

About this clone: Other DNA sequences of this sample code for an identical CDR3. The V gene is TRBV19, the J gene TRBJ1-1, with 8 bases identical to TRBD1. Per the germline V gene, CDR1 is LNHDA and CDR2 is SQIVND (reference sequence). Unmatched junction bases numbered 5, after V lost 8 bases and J lost 0 bases. The CDR3 length is 14 residues. CDR3 amino acids: CASYTGGLNTEAFF. The CDR3 region has the DNA TGTGCCAGTTACACAGGGGGTTTGAACACTGAAGCTTTCTTT.

The V gene is TRBV7-2, the J gene TRBJ2-1; TRBD2 matches 9 bases. Germline assignment: CDR1 SGHTA and CDR2 FQGNSA. The CDR3 spans 14 residues. The J segment lost 6 bases and the V segment lost 3 bases, leaving 3 bases of the junction unmatched. CDR3 nucleotides: TGTGCCAGCAGCTTGACTAGCGGTAGCAATGAGCAGTTCTTC. It translates to CASSLTSGSNEQFF.

This chain joins TRBV18 and TRBJ1-1; D not resolved. The CDR3 covers 14 residues. Between the trimmed V and J ends, which lost 4 bases and 1 base, there was a span of 10 bases. Per germline, CDR1 KGHSH and CDR2 LQKENI. The CDR3 sequence: CASSRDTPNTEAFF. The CDR3 nucleotides read TGTGCCAGCTCACGCGACACACCGAACACTGAAGCTTTCTTT. Full variable domain (remainder filled in from reference TRBV18 and TRBJ1-1): NAGVMQNPRHLVRRRGQEARLRCSPMKGHSHVYWYRQLPEEGLKFMVYLQKENIIDESGMPKERFSAEFPKEGPSILRIQQVVRGDSAAYFCASSRDTPNTEAFFGQGTRLTVV.

This clone has only one observation. J is TRBJ1-1 and V is TRBV7-6; TRBD1 might be the D (5 bases). There are 16 residues in the CDR3. The V gene's germline CDR1 is SGHVS and CDR2 FNYEAQ. Trimming stripped 5 bases from V and 4 bases from J, with 20 bases between. CDR3 sequence reads: CASSGRVRGGSTEAFF. The DNA for the CDR3 is TGTGCCAGCAGCGGCAGGGTACGGGGGGGGAGCACTGAAGCTTTCTTT.

The chain uses TRBV14 and TRBJ2-3, with 8 bases lining up with TRBD1. Looked up from germline, CDR1 is SGHDN and CDR2 is FVKESK. The CDR3 covers 16 residues. J gave up 2 bases and V 5 bases, and 9 bases lay outside the gene matches. CDR3 in DNA: TGTGCCAGCAGCTACCTGACAGGGGCTCTCACAGATACGCAGTATTTT. This encodes CASSYLTGALTDTQYF.

The chain employs TRBV5-6 and TRBJ2-5; 11 bases are a match to TRBD2. The CDR3 is 16 amino acids. The germline V gene has CDR1 SGHDT and CDR2 YYEEEE. V dropped 4 bases and J dropped 5; count of bases not matched to a gene: 10. CDR3: CASSPDLAGGRETQYF. DNA of the CDR3: TGTGCCAGCAGCCCGGACCTAGCGGGGGGTCGGGAGACCCAGTACTTC.

The chain joins TRBV19 to TRBJ1-1, with a weak D call TRBD1 (6 bases). Germline CDR1 LNHDA, CDR2 SQIVND (reference sequence). Trimming pared 2 bases from V and 1 base from J, leaving 11 bases between. CDR3 length: 15 amino acids. As DNA, the CDR3 is TGTGCCAGTAGTATAACTGCACAGGGGAACACTGAAGCTTTCTTT. Its protein is CASSITAQGNTEAFF.

The J gene is TRBJ1-1, the V gene TRBV28; the match to TRBD1 covers 7 bases. The germline gives CDR1 MDHEN, CDR2 SYDVKM. The CDR3 totals 12 residues. The trim removed 5 bases at V and 4 bases at J, leaving 1 base unmatched. The CDR3: CASSDRATEAFF. CDR3 nucleotides: TGTGCCAGCAGTGACAGGGCCACTGAAGCTTTCTTT.

V gene TRBV9 combines with J gene TRBJ2-2; the match to TRBD2 covers 11 bases. Germline V gene lookup returns CDR1 SGDLS and CDR2 YYNGEE. The V segment lost 4 bases and the J segment 7 bases; nucleotides outside the gene matches: 12. There are 17 residues in the CDR3. The CDR3 DNA reads TGTGCCAGCAGCCCAGGCAATAGCGGGAGGGGCAGCGGGGAGCTGTTTTTT. Amino acid sequence: CASSPGNSGRGSGELFF.

As DNA, the CDR3 is TGTGCCAGTCGCCTAGGGACAGGCCGCACAGATACGCAGTATTTT. This encodes CASRLGTGRTDTQYF. The chain has TRBV19 and TRBJ2-3; 8 nucleotides match TRBD1. The CDR3 runs 15 residues. Trimming took 8 bases from V and 1 from J; bases not matched to a gene: 8. Per the germline V gene, CDR1 is LNHDA and CDR2 is SQIVND (reference sequence).

The chain couples TRBV27 to TRBJ1-1, with D tentatively TRBD1 (6 bases). Between the trimmed V and J ends, which lost 2 bases and 5 bases, there was a span of 12 bases. Germline CDR1 is MNHEY and CDR2 is SMNVEV (reference sequence). The CDR3 sequence is 14 residues long. CDR3 sequence (DNA): TGTGCCAGCAGTTTAGGGGGCAGGGCTACTGAAGCTTTCTTT. Its protein product is CASSLGGRATEAFF.

The chain links TRBV9 to TRBJ2-7; D might be TRBD1 (6 bases). Germline CDR1 reads SGDLS; CDR2 reads YYNGEE. Trimming stripped 0 bases from V and 4 bases from J, with 11 bases between. The CDR3 totals 14 residues. CDR3 sequence reads: CASSVETQGYEQYF. The CDR3 coding sequence is TGTGCCAGCAGCGTAGAGACCCAGGGGTACGAGCAGTACTTC.

The chain employs TRBV10-1 and TRBJ2-2; D perhaps matches TRBD1 (6 bases). Trimming shortened V by 3 bases and J by 5 bases, and 13 bases separated the two germline ends. This CDR3 contains 15 residues. Germline V gene lookup returns CDR1 WNHNN and CDR2 SYGVQD (reference sequence). In DNA form, the CDR3 reads TGCGCCAGCAGTGATCGGGCAGGGGAGACCGGGGAGCTGTTTTTT. It yields the protein CASSDRAGETGELFF.

This chain joins TRBV7-9 and TRBJ1-1; no clear D gene. V was trimmed by 11 bases and J by 6 bases, leaving 13 bases between them. This CDR3 is built from 11 residues. Germline assignment: CDR1 SEHNR and CDR2 FQNEAQ (reference sequence). This chain's CDR3 is CAGTNRAEAFF. For the CDR3, the DNA is TGTGCCGGAACTAACCGGGCTGAAGCTTTCTTT.